The 14 T cell receptor beta chains below come from one sample, sequenced in a study of CD8 T cells in ankylosing spondylitis. Their antigen targets remain unknown. TCRdb processed the 5' RACE reads anew with MiXCR; each CDR3 protein has one entry. The sample has some 400,000 distinct CDR3 sequences, approximately 20% seen once; the top ten hold about 17%. General study points: A TCR beta motif of 7 to 9 highly homologous variants seemed to mark ankylosing spondylitis blood.

Sequences were obtained from blood, either unsorted or a sorted T cell fraction (not recorded which). All receptors come from a male donor with ankylosing spondylitis.

The rearrangement joins TRBV20-1 to TRBJ2-1, with 8 bases that match TRBD2. CDR1 is DFQATT and CDR2 is SNEGSKA in the germline V gene (reference sequence). The CDR3 runs to 12 residues. The CDR3 DNA reads as TGCAGCGGGGGGGGAGACTGGTATGAGCAGTTCTTC. Translating gives CSGGGDWYEQFF.

V is TRBV4-1 and J is TRBJ1-2; 7 nucleotides match TRBD1. Germline values: CDR1 MGHRA, CDR2 YSYEKL. The junction had 6 bases not matched to a gene; V was cut back by 3 bases and J by 5 bases. The CDR3 is 14 amino acids. This CDR3 is CASSQEDRFYGYTF. The CDR3, as DNA: TGCGCCAGCAGCCAGGAGGACAGGTTTTATGGCTACACCTTC.

The V and J genes are TRBV7-6 and TRBJ1-1; D might be TRBD1 (6 bases). Per germline, CDR1 SGHVS and CDR2 FNYEAQ. CDR3 length: 16 residues. V lost 5 bases, J lost 1 base, and 17 bases lay in between. The CDR3 DNA reads as TGTGCCAGCAGCGGCGGGACACCGAATCCGAACACTGAAGCTTTCTTT. This translates into CASSGGTPNPNTEAFF.

This chain connects TRBV5-1 to TRBJ2-5, with a possible D match to TRBD2 (7 bases). Trimming cost V 3 bases and J 4 bases, with 22 bases left between them. Per germline, CDR1 SGHRS and CDR2 YFSETQ. The CDR3 length is 17 residues. The CDR3 here is CASSYLGSAGALETQYF. The CDR3 region has the DNA TGCGCCAGCAGCTACCTTGGGTCGGCGGGGGCGTTAGAGACCCAGTACTTC.

In this sample, this clonotype turned up many times. V usage is TRBV3-1 and J usage is TRBJ2-2; 9 bases align to TRBD2. Per the germline V gene, CDR1 is LGHDT and CDR2 is YNNKEL (reference sequence). V lost 8 bases and J lost 0; bases outside the gene matches: 4. This CDR3 contains 15 residues. In DNA form, the CDR3 reads TGTGCCAGCGGGACTAGCAGGGCGAACACCGGGGAGCTGTTTTTT. Amino acid sequence: CASGTSRANTGELFF.

The chain recombines TRBV28 with TRBJ1-1; TRBD1 agrees at 9 bases. Germline CDR1 and CDR2: MDHEN and SYDVKM. Trimming took 6 bases from V and 1 from J; bases not matched to a gene: 9. This CDR3 spans 16 amino acids. The CDR3 here is CASRAGTGGQNTEAFF. The CDR3 DNA is TGTGCCAGCAGGGCCGGAACAGGGGGCCAGAACACTGAAGCTTTCTTT.

This clonotype was observed at least ten times. The V and J genes are TRBV4-2 and TRBJ1-3; TRBD1 might be the D (5 bases). Germline values: CDR1 LGHNA, CDR2 YNFKEQ. There are 14 residues in the CDR3. Trimming stripped 4 bases from V and 8 bases from J, with 15 bases between. This CDR3 reads CASSLGGPGDTIYF. CDR3 DNA: TGTGCCAGCAGCCTGGGCGGACCGGGGGACACCATATATTTT.

This clonotype appeared a few times. The chain is built from TRBV7-8 and TRBJ1-1; D remains ambiguous. Trimming removed 5 bases at V and 6 bases at J, with 13 bases between. This CDR3 is 13 amino acids long. Germline V CDR1 and CDR2: SGHVS, FQNEAQ. The CDR3: CASSGSLGAEAFF. Here the CDR3 DNA reads TGTGCCAGCAGCGGGTCCCTAGGCGCTGAAGCTTTCTTT.

This sequence joins TRBV5-1 and TRBJ2-7; the D gene is possibly TRBD1 (6 bases). The CDR3 loop spans 14 amino acids. Germline values: CDR1 SGHRS, CDR2 YFSETQ. V was cut by 3 bases and J by 2 bases, with 12 bases left in between. The CDR3 DNA reads TGCGCCAGCAGCTCCGAGCGACAGGCCTACGAGCAGTACTTC. Its translation: CASSSERQAYEQYF.

This clonotype has ten or more counts. V is TRBV27 and J is TRBJ2-3, with TRBD1 identical over 7 bases. Unmatched junction bases numbered 4, after V lost 5 bases and J lost 2 bases. CDR1 is MNHEY and CDR2 is SMNVEV in the germline V gene (reference sequence). The CDR3 has 14 amino acids. Here the CDR3 reads CASSRDRHTDTQYF. As DNA, the CDR3 is TGTGCCAGCAGTCGGGACAGACACACAGATACGCAGTATTTT.

The rearrangement uses TRBV28 and TRBJ2-2, with unresolved D. The CDR3 has 10 residues. Germline V gene data show CDR1 as MDHEN and CDR2 as SYDVKM. V lost 5 bases, J lost 9 bases, and 4 bases lay in between. CDR3 sequence (DNA): TGTGCCAGCAGTGCCCGGGAGCTGTTTTTT. Protein: CASSARELFF.

The chain couples TRBV7-9 to TRBJ2-3; D is possibly TRBD2 (5 bases). V lost 5 bases to trimming and J lost 1 base, with 13 bases between them. This CDR3 comprises 15 residues. Germline CDR1 and CDR2: SEHNR and FQNEAQ (reference sequence). DNA for the CDR3: TGTGCCAGCAGCCCCCTCGTGGGAGGCACAGATACGCAGTATTTT. It translates to CASSPLVGGTDTQYF.

This clonotype was counted a few times. V and J are TRBV28 and TRBJ2-7, with D maybe TRBD1 (6 bases). The germline CDR1 and CDR2 sequences are MDHEN and SYDVKM. The ends were cut back, 9 bases at V and 4 bases at J, with 16 bases in the middle. This CDR3 spans 13 amino acids. CDR3 protein: CASLTGATYEQYF. The CDR3 bases are TGTGCCAGTTTGACAGGAGCTACTTACGAGCAGTACTTC. Full variable domain (outside the CDR3, taken from reference TRBV28 and TRBJ2-7): DVKVTQSSRYLVKRTGEKVFLECVQDMDHENMFWYRQDPGLGLRLIYFSYDVKMKEKGDIPEGYSVSREKKERFSLILESASTNQTSMYLCASLTGATYEQYFGPGTRLTVT.

The chain recombines TRBV6-2 or TRBV6-3 with TRBJ1-4, with D maybe TRBD1 (5 bases). This CDR3 region has 20 residues. Germline V lookup: CDR1 MNHEY, CDR2 SVGEGT. With 4 bases removed from V and 0 bases from J, the gap between germline ends came to 24 bases. This CDR3 is CASSSNRGTTAGATNEKLFF. The CDR3, as DNA: TGTGCCAGCAGTTCTAACCGAGGGACCACGGCCGGTGCAACTAATGAAAAACTGTTTTTT.